This T cell receptor beta chain came from a study of beta chain features in type 1 diabetes. For the study at large: Analysis included over 90 million sorted cells drawn from all samples. General study findings and limits: Any HLA type influence on TCRB rearrangement was left unresolved here. Highly expressing activated T cells could be over-counted with a cDNA template.

As for this clone: Antigen specificity is unknown.

The CDR3 has 16 amino acids. The germline V gene has CDR1 SGHRS and CDR2 YFSETQ. Trimming cost V 1 base and J 6 bases; bases outside gene matches: 13. All of the isolated RNA was reverse transcribed, so expressed TCRB transcripts were sequenced. The assay was immunoSEQ multiplex PCR, and TCRdb's table has in-frame clones only and misses some. Among 900,000 or so clones, around a sixth were seen once, and the ten largest hold 0.023%. Every single donor gave one heparinised blood draw, and these averaged about 100 mL. The chain joins TRBV5-1 to TRBJ2-7; TRBD2 aligns across 7 bases. The sequence came from a woman younger than 30 in good health. Specimen: naive CD4+ T cells from blood. CDR3 coding DNA: TGCGCCAGCAGCTTGATTGCGGGAGTGTCTCCTGGCGAGCAGTACTTC. Its translation: CASSLIAGVSPGEQYF. Supplemented by reference TRBV5-1 and TRBJ2-7, the full variable domain reads KAGVTQTPRYLIKTRGQQVTLSCSPISGHRSVSWYQQTPGQGLQFLFEYFSETQRNKGNFPGRFSGRQFSNSRSEMNVSTLELGDSALYLCASSLIAGVSPGEQYFGPGTRLTVT.